The 27 T cell receptor beta chains below were found in one sample sequenced in a study of neurological immune-mediated disorders. TCRdb used MiXCR to reprocess the 5' RACE reads, holding one entry per CDR3 protein. Among about 50,000 distinct CDR3 sequences listed, 4% to 5.5% were seen once. The specimen sequenced was PBMCs. The source is a man aged 50 to 60 with multiple sclerosis.

The table lists this clonotype with a few counts. Compared with germline, one end of the junction differs, possibly owing to a read error. CDR3: CASSLGPEQPQNF. The CDR3 DNA follows: TGTGCCAGCAGCTTGGGCCCCGAACAGCCCCAGAATTTT. The chain combines TRBV5-6 with TRBJ1-5; D is unclear. The CDR3 covers 13 residues. CDR1 SGHDT and CDR2 YYEEEE come from the germline V gene.

At least ten counts were recorded for this clonotype. The CDR3 DNA reads TGTGCCAGCAGCCAAGGGCCCGGGGAGCTGTTTTTT. This encodes CASSQGPGELFF. The chain recombines TRBV3-1 with TRBJ2-2; D gene unclear. Trimming took off 1 base at V and 6 bases at J, with 3 bases between the two ends. From germline, CDR1 is LGHDT and CDR2 YNNKEL (reference sequence). CDR3 length: 12 residues.

This clonotype was seen at least ten times. The chain is built from TRBV7-6 and TRBJ2-1; TRBD1 agrees at 9 bases. With 3 bases clipped from V and 7 bases from J, the junction kept 1 base outside the gene matches. CDR1 SGHVS and CDR2 FNYEAQ come from the germline V gene. This CDR3 has 13 residues. The CDR3 nucleotides read TGTGCCAGCAGCTTCGGGACAGGGAATGAGCAGTTCTTC. Its translation: CASSFGTGNEQFF.

This clonotype was seen a few times. This chain uses TRBV28 with TRBJ2-1; D might be TRBD2 (5 bases). The CDR3 loop spans 20 amino acids. With 5 bases removed from V and 5 bases from J, the gap between germline ends came to 31 bases. Germline values: CDR1 MDHEN, CDR2 SYDVKM. CDR3 bases: TGTGCCAGCAGTCCCCTAGCTCACAGCTTCGATCCAACAACAAACAATGAGCAGTTCTTC. Amino acids: CASSPLAHSFDPTTNNEQFF.

This clonotype was counted ten times or more. The chain joins TRBV5-1 to TRBJ2-2; D not resolved. The CDR3 is 14 residues long. Germline CDR1 reads SGHRS; CDR2 reads YFSETQ. Trimming removed 0 bases from V and 6 bases from J, with 9 bases in between. The CDR3 protein is CASSLAGGAGELFF. The CDR3 DNA reads as TGCGCCAGCAGCTTGGCGGGCGGAGCCGGGGAGCTGTTTTTT.

This clonotype was counted many times. The chain combines TRBV15 with TRBJ2-5; D tentatively reads TRBD1 or TRBD2 (7 bases each). V was shortened by 3 bases and J by 2 bases, with 19 bases between the two germline ends. The CDR3 extends over 17 amino acids. CDR1 and CDR2 (germline): LNHNV, YYDKDF (reference sequence). CDR3 nucleotides: TGTGCCACCAGCAGGGAGGGACAGCGGGGTTCTCAAGAGACCCAGTACTTC. Protein: CATSREGQRGSQETQYF.

The table lists this clonotype with many counts. The rearrangement uses TRBV5-4 and TRBJ2-2, with D perhaps matching TRBD1 or TRBD2 (7 bases each). CDR1 is SGHNT and CDR2 is YYREEE in the germline V gene (reference sequence). V was clipped by 4 bases and J by 6 bases, with 19 bases between them. This CDR3 comprises 16 residues. CDR3 in DNA: TGTGCCAGCAGCCAAAGGGGGGGCAGGGGGGCCGGGGAGCTGTTTTTT. Translated: CASSQRGGRGAGELFF.

This clonotype was seen ten or more times. The gene calls are TRBV4-1 and TRBJ2-5; 9 nucleotides align to TRBD1. The CDR3 spans 14 residues. Unmatched junction bases numbered 4, after V lost 3 bases and J lost 5 bases. Germline V gene sequence: CDR1 MGHRA, CDR2 YSYEKL. The CDR3 nucleotides are TGCGCCAGCAGCCAGGACAGGGGTGGGGAGACCCAGTACTTC. Its translation is CASSQDRGGETQYF.

This clonotype was seen at least ten times. The J gene is TRBJ2-3, the V gene TRBV4-1; D gene uncertain. This CDR3 comprises 16 residues. Germline CDR1 and CDR2: MGHRA and YSYEKL. V lost 3 bases and J lost 2, with 15 bases in between. CDR3 residues: CASSQGLGQATDTQYF. In nucleotides, the CDR3 is TGCGCCAGCAGCCAGGGGTTAGGGCAGGCCACAGATACGCAGTATTTT.

The chain is built from TRBV7-8 and TRBJ2-5; no definite D call. V gave up 5 bases and J gave up 0 bases, with 19 bases separating them. CDR1 and CDR2 from the germline V gene are SGHVS and FQNEAQ. This CDR3 contains 17 residues. The CDR3 here is CASSPRAASQYQETQYF. The CDR3 coding sequence is TGTGCCAGCAGCCCCCGGGCCGCATCTCAGTACCAAGAGACCCAGTACTTC.

This clonotype is medium-sized by share. V usage is TRBV7-2 and J usage is TRBJ2-7; 7 nucleotides agree with TRBD2. V was clipped by 3 bases and J by 3 bases; unmatched bases: 5. This CDR3 is built from 14 residues. CDR1 SGHTA and CDR2 FQGNSA come from the germline V gene. CDR3 sequence (DNA): TGTGCCAGCAGCTTCGGCGGGAGTAGCTACGAGCAGTACTTC. Protein product: CASSFGGSSYEQYF.

This clonotype was detected many times. The chain uses TRBV5-6 and TRBJ2-1, with D unresolved. Germline assignment: CDR1 SGHDT and CDR2 YYEEEE. CDR3 length: 14 amino acids. V dropped 4 bases and J dropped 0 bases, with 8 bases sitting between them. For the CDR3, the DNA is TGTGCCAGCAGCCCAGTGAGCTCCTACAATGAGCAGTTCTTC. Protein product: CASSPVSSYNEQFF.

This clonotype was detected many times. V usage is TRBV5-1 and J usage is TRBJ2-1; 8 bases match TRBD1. CDR3 length: 15 residues. The V segment lost 4 bases and the J segment 6 bases; nucleotides outside the gene matches: 9. Germline CDR1 reads SGHRS; CDR2 reads YFSETQ. The CDR3 reads CASSAIDRGANEQFF. DNA for the CDR3: TGCGCCAGCAGCGCCATCGACAGGGGTGCCAATGAGCAGTTCTTC.

In this sample, this clonotype turned up many times. The J gene is TRBJ2-7, the V gene TRBV7-8, with D maybe TRBD2 (5 bases). Germline loops: CDR1 SGHVS, CDR2 FQNEAQ. Trimming pared 8 bases from V and 4 bases from J, leaving 6 bases between. CDR3 length: 10 residues. The CDR3 region has the DNA TGTGCCAGCGGGAGTTACGAGCAGTACTTC. Translated, it gives CASGSYEQYF.

This clonotype was seen at least ten times. The chain has TRBV20-1 and TRBJ1-3; D call uncertain. The germline V and J ends were trimmed by 3 bases and 4 bases, with 7 bases remaining between them. CDR1 and CDR2 (germline): DFQATT, SNEGSKA (reference sequence). The CDR3 is 12 residues long. The CDR3 loop reads CSASRPGNTIYF. CDR3 DNA: TGCAGTGCTAGTAGACCCGGAAACACCATATATTTT.

There are many counts of this clonotype. The V call is TRBV7-2, the J call TRBJ2-7, with unresolved D. CDR3 size: 17 residues. Germline assignment: CDR1 SGHTA and CDR2 FQGNSA. Trimming removed 0 bases at V and 2 bases at J, with 17 bases between. The CDR3 DNA is TGTGCCAGCAGCTTAGCGGAGACGATCTATGGTACCTACGAGCAGTACTTC. Protein sequence: CASSLAETIYGTYEQYF.

In its sample, this clonotype was seen many times. The rearrangement joins TRBV27 to TRBJ2-1, with D possibly TRBD1 on 5 matching bases. The CDR3 loop spans 14 amino acids. V lost 2 bases and J lost 6, with 11 bases in between. Looked up from germline, CDR1 is MNHEY and CDR2 is SMNVEV (reference sequence). The DNA for the CDR3 is TGTGCCAGCAGTTTAGTGGACATCCGCAATGAGCAGTTCTTC. Encoded protein: CASSLVDIRNEQFF.

This clonotype was seen at least ten times. The chain carries TRBV15 and TRBJ1-2, with 7 positions matching TRBD1. V lost 8 bases to trimming and J lost 3 bases; unmatched junction nucleotides: 12. The germline V gene has CDR1 LNHNV and CDR2 YYDKDF (reference sequence). This CDR3 has 15 amino acids. DNA of the CDR3: TGTGCCACCTCGGGGGAACAGGGGCAAGACTATGGCTACACCTTC. It is translated as CATSGEQGQDYGYTF.

The chain combines TRBV4-1 with TRBJ1-1; D is possibly TRBD1 (5 bases). Trimming cost V 0 bases and J 0 bases, with 8 bases left between them. The germline V gene encodes CDR1 MGHRA and CDR2 YSYEKL. The CDR3 runs to 15 residues. Here the CDR3 DNA reads TGCGCCAGCAGCCAAGACAGGACAATGAACACTGAAGCTTTCTTT. This gives the protein CASSQDRTMNTEAFF.

V usage is TRBV27 and J usage is TRBJ2-7; TRBD2 agrees at 7 bases. CDR3 length equals 14 residues. Losses at the gene ends were 11 bases for V and 4 bases for J; bases not matched to a gene: 14. The V gene's germline CDR1 is MNHEY and CDR2 SMNVEV (reference sequence). In DNA, the CDR3 is TGTGCCGTAAAGTGGGGGGGAGGGGATTACGAGCAGTACTTC. This gives the protein CAVKWGGGDYEQYF.

This clonotype has ten or more counts. The CDR3 coding sequence is TGTGCCAGCAGTGAAGCTACAGGGGGCACCGGGGAGCTGTTTTTT. Translation gives CASSEATGGTGELFF. This sequence joins TRBV6-4 and TRBJ2-2, with 8 bases identical to TRBD1. The CDR3 has 15 amino acids. The germline CDR1 and CDR2 sequences are MRHNA and SNTAGT. V was clipped by 3 bases and J by 4 bases; unmatched bases: 4.

This clonotype has ten or more counts. The chain employs TRBV7-2 and TRBJ2-7, with D possibly TRBD1 on 5 matching bases. This CDR3 comprises 14 residues. Trimming stripped 6 bases from V and 3 bases from J, with 15 bases between. Looked up from germline, CDR1 is SGHTA and CDR2 is FQGNSA. CDR3: CASSSGNTLYEQYF. CDR3 nucleotides: TGTGCCAGCAGTTCAGGGAATACTCTCTACGAGCAGTACTTC.

There are many counts of this clonotype. CDR3 sequence: CASSPTENTEAFF. CDR3 in DNA: TGTGCCAGCAGCCCGACCGAGAACACTGAAGCTTTCTTT. The V gene is TRBV7-9, the J gene TRBJ1-1; D gene ambiguous. This CDR3 contains 13 residues. The V and J ends lost 5 bases and 1 base respectively, with 8 bases between them. The germline gives CDR1 SEHNR, CDR2 FQNEAQ (reference sequence).

This clonotype was seen at least ten times. This chain uses TRBV20-1 with TRBJ1-1; the D gene is possibly TRBD1 (6 bases). CDR1 is DFQATT and CDR2 is SNEGSKA in the germline V gene (reference sequence). The CDR3 has 12 residues. With 6 bases removed from V and 0 bases from J, the gap between germline ends came to 8 bases. CDR3 protein: CSAWTVNTEAFF. The CDR3 nucleotides are TGCAGTGCCTGGACAGTGAACACTGAAGCTTTCTTT.

This chain links TRBV27 with TRBJ2-1; D is perhaps TRBD2 (6 bases). There are 14 residues in the CDR3. CDR1 is MNHEY, CDR2 SMNVEV, per germline (reference sequence). Trimming left V 0 bases short and J 14 bases short, with 17 bases between. The CDR3 is CASSLSAGTGWEFF. CDR3 coding DNA: TGTGCCAGCAGTTTATCGGCAGGGACTGGATGGGAGTTCTTC.

This clonotype was observed many times. V and J are TRBV5-6 and TRBJ2-5; 13 bases align to TRBD2. Germline V gene sequence: CDR1 SGHDT, CDR2 YYEEEE. This CDR3 is 17 amino acids long. Trimming cost V 4 bases and J 4 bases; bases outside gene matches: 10. The CDR3 bases are TGTGCCAGCAGCGATAATTCGGGACTAGCGGGAAGAGAGACCCAGTACTTC. Encoded protein: CASSDNSGLAGRETQYF.

This clonotype was detected ten times or more. The J gene is TRBJ1-2, the V gene TRBV7-8; unclear D gene. Trimming left V 6 bases short and J 8 bases short, with 28 bases between. Looked up from germline, CDR1 is SGHVS and CDR2 is FQNEAQ. This CDR3 has 17 amino acids. The DNA of the CDR3 is TGTGCCAGCAGGGGCCCCGGGGTGATAGTCTTCGGCGGGGGCTACACCTTC. The encoded protein is CASRGPGVIVFGGGYTF.